This TCR beta chain is drawn from a study of cytomegalovirus exposure and HLA in healthy donors. The germline V gene has CDR1 KGHSH and CDR2 LQKENI. CDR3 length: 14 amino acids. Of note for this clone: The germline gene is not matched at one end of the junction; a read error may be the cause.

13 Jbeta primers and 60 Vbeta primers were used for the PCR. Assay used: immunoSEQ multiplex PCR; TCRdb lists only in-frame clones, some missing. This table has tens of thousands of clones, 80% to 90% appearing once. This chain links TRBV18 with TRBJ2-7, with D perhaps TRBD2 (5 bases). The specimen sequenced was PBMCs. This TCR derives from a woman aged 30 to 39 in good health and CMV-seropositive. The CDR3, as DNA: TGTGCTAGCTCTCCTCGGACTGAGTCCTACGAGCAGTACTTC. It yields the protein CASSPRTESYEQYF.